This TCR beta chain stems from a study of liver allograft versus peripheral blood T cells. About the study: In transplanted livers, T cell receptor repertoires were compared with those found in the recipients' peripheral blood.

V gave up 5 bases and J gave up 0 bases, with 13 bases separating them. CDR3 length: 15 residues. The germline V gene encodes CDR1 MNHEY and CDR2 SVGEGT. This clonotype is deemed medium-sized. Its matching antigen is unknown. TCRdb reprocessed the reads via MiXCR and lists one record per CDR3 protein. This table has about 8,400 distinct CDR3 sequences, around 20% appearing once. Findings of the study overall: Intra-allograft T cell receptor repertoires in the liver reportedly differed from peripheral blood repertoires.

The chain recombines TRBV6-2 or TRBV6-3 with TRBJ1-2, with D possibly TRBD1 on 6 matching bases. The origin of this receptor is a human patient who had a liver transplant. Certain T cells may be donor cells from the graft. CDR3 amino acids: CASSPAGAPNYGYTF. The CDR3 DNA reads as TGTGCCAGCAGTCCCGCAGGGGCGCCTAACTATGGCTACACCTTC.